Listed below are T cell receptor beta chains from one sample, sequenced in a study of cytomegalovirus exposure and HLA in healthy donors. Generated by immunoSEQ multiplex PCR, the TCRdb table keeps only in-frame clones and is missing some. The table records 150,000 to 200,000 clones, 80% of them present only once. The sample taken for sequencing was PBMCs. The receptors shown here come from a man aged 18 to 35 in good health and CMV-seropositive. CDR3s include the opening cysteine and the closing phenylalanine or tryptophan.

V gene,CDR3 protein
TRBV6-6,CATATGTGQPQHF
TRBV4-2,CASSQDQDYKSGQYF
TRBV7-2,CASSYRAFTDTQYF
TRBV6-5,CASSYRTGGWYGYTF
TRBV5-1,CASGGAGGPNYEQYF
TRBV14,CASSTPGDPEKLFF
TRBV29-1,CSVEDTDRGNYGYTF
TRBV5-1,CASSLRTNGREQFF
TRBV7-9,CASSYLRRGDTEAFF
TRBV11-2,CASSLARDRGFYEQYF